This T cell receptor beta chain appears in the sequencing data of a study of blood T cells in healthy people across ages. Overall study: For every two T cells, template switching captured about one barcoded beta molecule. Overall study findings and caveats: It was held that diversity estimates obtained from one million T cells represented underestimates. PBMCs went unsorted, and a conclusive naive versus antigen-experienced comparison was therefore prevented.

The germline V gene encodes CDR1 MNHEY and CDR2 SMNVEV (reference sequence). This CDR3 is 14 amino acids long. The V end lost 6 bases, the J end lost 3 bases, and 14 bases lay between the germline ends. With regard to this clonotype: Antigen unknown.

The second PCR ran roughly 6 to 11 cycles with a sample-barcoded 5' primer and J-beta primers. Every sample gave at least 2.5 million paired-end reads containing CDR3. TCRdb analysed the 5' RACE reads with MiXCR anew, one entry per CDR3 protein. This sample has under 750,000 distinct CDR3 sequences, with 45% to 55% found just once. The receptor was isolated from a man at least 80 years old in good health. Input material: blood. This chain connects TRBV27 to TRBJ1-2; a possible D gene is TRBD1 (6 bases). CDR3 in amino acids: CASSLRQDYYGYTF. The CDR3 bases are TGTGCCAGCAGCCTTCGACAGGACTACTATGGCTACACCTTC.